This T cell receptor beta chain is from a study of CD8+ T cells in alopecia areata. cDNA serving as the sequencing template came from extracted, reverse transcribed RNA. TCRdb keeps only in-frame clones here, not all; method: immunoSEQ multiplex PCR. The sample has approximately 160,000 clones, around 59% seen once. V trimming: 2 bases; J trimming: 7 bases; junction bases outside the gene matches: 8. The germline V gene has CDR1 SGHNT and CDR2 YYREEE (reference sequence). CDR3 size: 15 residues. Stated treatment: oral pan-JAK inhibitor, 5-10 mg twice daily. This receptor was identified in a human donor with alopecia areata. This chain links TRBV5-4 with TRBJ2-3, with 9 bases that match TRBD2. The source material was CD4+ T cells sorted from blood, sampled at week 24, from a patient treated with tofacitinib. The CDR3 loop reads CASSFRRGGENTQYF. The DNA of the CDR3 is TGTGCCAGCAGCTTCCGGCGGGGGGGCGAGAATACGCAGTATTTT.